Listed below are T cell receptor beta chains from one sample, sequenced in a study of cytomegalovirus exposure and HLA in healthy donors. Measured with immunoSEQ multiplex PCR; TCRdb has only the in-frame clones, and not every one. The profile shows some 170,000 clones, approximately 80% of them singletons. The specimen was PBMCs. The receptors here all came from a woman in her thirties in good health and CMV-seronegative. Each CDR3 is given with its conserved first and last residue. The D gene is left open where the match is weak. The size entry is marked missing in some rows and otherwise reads once, few, many or a size class.

size,D,V,J,length,CDR3,DNA
-,-,TRBV6-5,TRBJ2-3,13,CASSPGLGNTQYF,TGTGCCAGCAGTCCCGGGTTGGGTAATACGCAGTATTTT
few,TRBD2,TRBV5-4,TRBJ2-7,16,CASSLGLAGGPSEQYF,TGTGCCAGCAGCTTGGGACTAGCGGGGGGGCCCAGCGAGCAGTACTTC
-,TRBD2,TRBV4-2,TRBJ2-1,17,CASSQEPSGSAYNEQFF,TGTGCCAGCAGCCAAGAACCGAGCGGGAGCGCCTACAATGAGCAGTTCTTC
few,TRBD2,TRBV6-6,TRBJ2-5,16,CASNELAGGTGETQYF,TGTGCCAGCAACGAACTAGCGGGGGGGACGGGAGAGACCCAGTACTTC
-,TRBD1,TRBV6-1,TRBJ1-6,13,CASRGQKVVPLHF,TGTGCCAGCAGGGGACAGAAAGTTGTACCCCTCCACTTT
-,TRBD2,TRBV9,TRBJ2-3,15,CASSYTAGGPNTQYF,TGTGCCAGCAGTTATACTGCGGGGGGGCCGAATACGCAGTATTTT
-,TRBD1,TRBV29-1,TRBJ1-1,14,CSVEGRQGGSEAFF,TGCAGCGTTGAAGGTCGACAGGGGGGCTCTGAAGCTTTCTTT
-,-,TRBV5-1,TRBJ1-2,14,CASSLAGGNYGYTF,TGCGCCAGCAGCTTGGCCGGGGGGAACTATGGCTACACCTTC
-,TRBD2,TRBV6-1,TRBJ2-7,15,CASTPGAGGGYEQYF,TGTGCCAGCACCCCAGGGGCGGGGGGCGGCTACGAGCAGTACTTC
-,-,TRBV7-3,TRBJ1-1,13,CASSLEGRREAFF,TGTGCCAGCAGCTTGGAGGGCAGACGGGAAGCTTTCTTT
-,-,TRBV5-1,TRBJ1-1,14,CASSSPQGTTEAFF,TGCGCCAGCAGCTCCCCCCAGGGGACCACTGAAGCTTTCTTT
few,TRBD1,TRBV6-1,TRBJ1-1,13,CASSSDRGTEAFF,TGTGCCAGCAGTTCCGACAGGGGGACTGAAGCTTTCTTT
-,TRBD2,TRBV5-6,TRBJ2-1,19,CASSFGSRLLAGAYNEQFF,TGTGCCAGCAGCTTCGGTAGTCGGTTACTAGCGGGAGCCTACAATGAGCAGTTCTTC
few,-,TRBV7-8,TRBJ2-5,15,CASSLGPGFQETQYF,TGTGCCAGCAGCTTAGGCCCAGGGTTCCAAGAGACCCAGTACTTC
-,-,TRBV27,TRBJ2-7,13,CASSFTGTYEQYF,TGTGCCAGCAGTTTCACAGGGACCTACGAGCAGTACTTC
few,-,TRBV19,TRBJ1-4,14,CASRKDRGNEKLFF,TGTGCCAGTAGGAAGGATCGCGGAAATGAAAAACTGTTTTTT
-,TRBD1,TRBV6-5,TRBJ1-4,16,CASSYSNVRGHEKLFF,TGTGCCAGCAGTTACTCGAATGTGAGGGGGCATGAAAAACTGTTTTTT
-,TRBD1,TRBV27,TRBJ2-5,16,CASSSRTGGWVKTQYF,TGTGCCAGCAGTTCCCGGACAGGGGGCTGGGTTAAGACCCAGTACTTC
-,TRBD2,TRBV5-1,TRBJ2-1,17,CASSFITGGGLYNEQFF,TGCGCCAGCAGCTTTATTACGGGGGGGGGCCTTTACAATGAGCAGTTCTTC
-,-,TRBV7-3,TRBJ2-3,15,CASSSKGVRTDTQYF,TGTGCCAGCAGCTCTAAAGGGGTTCGGACAGATACGCAGTATTTT
-,TRBD1,TRBV9,TRBJ2-6,17,CASSAGTAPSGANVLTF,TGTGCCAGCAGCGCTGGGACAGCGCCCTCTGGGGCCAACGTCCTGACTTTC
-,TRBD2,TRBV7-2,TRBJ2-5,16,CASSLGGLADQETQYF,TGTGCCAGCAGCTTAGGGGGACTAGCGGATCAAGAGACCCAGTACTTC
-,-,TRBV6-5,TRBJ1-1,11,CASSYRVEAFF,TGTGCCAGCAGTTATAGAGTTGAAGCTTTCTTT
-,-,TRBV5-1,TRBJ2-3,14,CASSPDWATDTQYF,TGCGCCAGCAGCCCTGATTGGGCAACAGATACGCAGTATTTT
-,-,TRBV7-3,TRBJ2-3,14,CASSLAGYTDTQYF,TGTGCCAGCAGCTTAGCGGGATACACAGATACGCAGTATTTT
-,-,TRBV6-6,TRBJ2-2,13,CASSFSGTGELFF,TGTGCCAGCAGTTTTAGTGGTACCGGGGAGCTGTTTTTT
-,-,TRBV5-1,TRBJ2-2,15,CASSLDTTNTGELFF,TGCGCCAGCAGCTTGGACACGACGAACACCGGGGAGCTGTTTTTT
-,TRBD2,TRBV9,TRBJ2-1,16,CASSVAGLAGVNEQFF,TGTGCCAGCAGCGTAGCTGGGCTAGCGGGAGTCAATGAGCAGTTCTTC
-,-,TRBV13,TRBJ1-1,15,CASSPETGRGTEAFF,TGTGCCAGCAGCCCCGAAACAGGAAGGGGCACTGAAGCTTTCTTT
few,-,TRBV5-1,TRBJ1-1,13,CASSRDSNTEAFF,TGCGCCAGCAGCCGTGACAGTAACACTGAAGCTTTCTTT
-,-,TRBV11-3,TRBJ1-1,14,CASSLSSLNTEAFF,TGTGCCAGCAGCTTATCCAGTTTGAACACTGAAGCTTTCTTT
once,-,TRBV9,TRBJ2-3,16,CASSRRGAASTDTQYF,TGTGCCAGCAGCCGCCGTGGAGCGGCTAGCACAGATACGCAGTATTTT
few,TRBD2,TRBV19,TRBJ2-1,17,CASKGLAGRTYYNEQFF,TGTGCCAGTAAAGGGCTAGCGGGGAGGACCTACTACAATGAGCAGTTCTTC
-,-,TRBV18,TRBJ1-5,15,CASSTTQVPNQPQHF,TGTGCCAGCTCAACAACACAGGTTCCCAATCAGCCCCAGCATTTT
few,-,TRBV4-2,TRBJ2-1,16,CASSQDTGPSYNEQFF,TGTGCCAGCAGCCAAGATACAGGACCCTCCTACAATGAGCAGTTCTTC
-,-,TRBV11-2,TRBJ2-7,15,CASSLGEGGAYEQYF,TGTGCCAGCAGCTTAGGGGAGGGGGGCGCCTACGAGCAGTACTTC
-,TRBD1,TRBV10-3,TRBJ1-2,15,CATKGPDWTGYGYTF,TGTGCCACCAAAGGACCCGATTGGACAGGGTATGGCTACACCTTC
-,TRBD1,TRBV11-2,TRBJ1-2,14,CASSWSGGHYGYTF,TGTGCCAGCAGCTGGTCAGGGGGACACTATGGCTACACCTTC
-,TRBD1,TRBV6-6,TRBJ2-7,13,CASSLIDRVEQYF,TGTGCCAGCAGTTTAATAGACAGGGTCGAGCAGTACTTC